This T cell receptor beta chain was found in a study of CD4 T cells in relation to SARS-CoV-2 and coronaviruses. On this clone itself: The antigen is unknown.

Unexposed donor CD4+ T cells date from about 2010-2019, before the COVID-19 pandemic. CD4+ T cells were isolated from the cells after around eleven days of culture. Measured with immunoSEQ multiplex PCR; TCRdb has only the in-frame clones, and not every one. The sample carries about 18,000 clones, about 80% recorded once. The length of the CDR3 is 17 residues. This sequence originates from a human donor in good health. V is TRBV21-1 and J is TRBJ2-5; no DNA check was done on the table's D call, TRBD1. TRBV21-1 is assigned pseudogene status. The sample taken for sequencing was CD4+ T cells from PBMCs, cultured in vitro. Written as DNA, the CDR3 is TGTGCCAGCAGCATCAGGGCACAGGGGTCCCTTCAAGAGACCCAGTACTTC. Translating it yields CASSIRAQGSLQETQYF.